This paragraph covers one TCR beta chain sequence. This entry belongs to a study of T cell changes during pregnancy in multiple sclerosis. The assay was immunoSEQ multiplex PCR, and TCRdb's table has in-frame clones only and misses some. The profile shows approximately 60,000 clones, approximately 90% of them singletons. Per the germline V gene, CDR1 is SGDLS and CDR2 is YYNGEE. V was shortened by 0 bases and J by 6 bases, with 8 bases between the two germline ends. This CDR3 is built from 13 residues. This chain connects TRBV9 to TRBJ2-3; D is unclear. This sequence was found in a female donor with multiple sclerosis, enrolled in a pregnancy study. The starting material was peripheral blood, obtained in the first trimester of pregnancy. The CDR3 reads CASSVVDSDTQYF. CDR3 nucleotide sequence: TGTGCCAGCAGCGTAGTTGATAGCGATACGCAGTATTTT.